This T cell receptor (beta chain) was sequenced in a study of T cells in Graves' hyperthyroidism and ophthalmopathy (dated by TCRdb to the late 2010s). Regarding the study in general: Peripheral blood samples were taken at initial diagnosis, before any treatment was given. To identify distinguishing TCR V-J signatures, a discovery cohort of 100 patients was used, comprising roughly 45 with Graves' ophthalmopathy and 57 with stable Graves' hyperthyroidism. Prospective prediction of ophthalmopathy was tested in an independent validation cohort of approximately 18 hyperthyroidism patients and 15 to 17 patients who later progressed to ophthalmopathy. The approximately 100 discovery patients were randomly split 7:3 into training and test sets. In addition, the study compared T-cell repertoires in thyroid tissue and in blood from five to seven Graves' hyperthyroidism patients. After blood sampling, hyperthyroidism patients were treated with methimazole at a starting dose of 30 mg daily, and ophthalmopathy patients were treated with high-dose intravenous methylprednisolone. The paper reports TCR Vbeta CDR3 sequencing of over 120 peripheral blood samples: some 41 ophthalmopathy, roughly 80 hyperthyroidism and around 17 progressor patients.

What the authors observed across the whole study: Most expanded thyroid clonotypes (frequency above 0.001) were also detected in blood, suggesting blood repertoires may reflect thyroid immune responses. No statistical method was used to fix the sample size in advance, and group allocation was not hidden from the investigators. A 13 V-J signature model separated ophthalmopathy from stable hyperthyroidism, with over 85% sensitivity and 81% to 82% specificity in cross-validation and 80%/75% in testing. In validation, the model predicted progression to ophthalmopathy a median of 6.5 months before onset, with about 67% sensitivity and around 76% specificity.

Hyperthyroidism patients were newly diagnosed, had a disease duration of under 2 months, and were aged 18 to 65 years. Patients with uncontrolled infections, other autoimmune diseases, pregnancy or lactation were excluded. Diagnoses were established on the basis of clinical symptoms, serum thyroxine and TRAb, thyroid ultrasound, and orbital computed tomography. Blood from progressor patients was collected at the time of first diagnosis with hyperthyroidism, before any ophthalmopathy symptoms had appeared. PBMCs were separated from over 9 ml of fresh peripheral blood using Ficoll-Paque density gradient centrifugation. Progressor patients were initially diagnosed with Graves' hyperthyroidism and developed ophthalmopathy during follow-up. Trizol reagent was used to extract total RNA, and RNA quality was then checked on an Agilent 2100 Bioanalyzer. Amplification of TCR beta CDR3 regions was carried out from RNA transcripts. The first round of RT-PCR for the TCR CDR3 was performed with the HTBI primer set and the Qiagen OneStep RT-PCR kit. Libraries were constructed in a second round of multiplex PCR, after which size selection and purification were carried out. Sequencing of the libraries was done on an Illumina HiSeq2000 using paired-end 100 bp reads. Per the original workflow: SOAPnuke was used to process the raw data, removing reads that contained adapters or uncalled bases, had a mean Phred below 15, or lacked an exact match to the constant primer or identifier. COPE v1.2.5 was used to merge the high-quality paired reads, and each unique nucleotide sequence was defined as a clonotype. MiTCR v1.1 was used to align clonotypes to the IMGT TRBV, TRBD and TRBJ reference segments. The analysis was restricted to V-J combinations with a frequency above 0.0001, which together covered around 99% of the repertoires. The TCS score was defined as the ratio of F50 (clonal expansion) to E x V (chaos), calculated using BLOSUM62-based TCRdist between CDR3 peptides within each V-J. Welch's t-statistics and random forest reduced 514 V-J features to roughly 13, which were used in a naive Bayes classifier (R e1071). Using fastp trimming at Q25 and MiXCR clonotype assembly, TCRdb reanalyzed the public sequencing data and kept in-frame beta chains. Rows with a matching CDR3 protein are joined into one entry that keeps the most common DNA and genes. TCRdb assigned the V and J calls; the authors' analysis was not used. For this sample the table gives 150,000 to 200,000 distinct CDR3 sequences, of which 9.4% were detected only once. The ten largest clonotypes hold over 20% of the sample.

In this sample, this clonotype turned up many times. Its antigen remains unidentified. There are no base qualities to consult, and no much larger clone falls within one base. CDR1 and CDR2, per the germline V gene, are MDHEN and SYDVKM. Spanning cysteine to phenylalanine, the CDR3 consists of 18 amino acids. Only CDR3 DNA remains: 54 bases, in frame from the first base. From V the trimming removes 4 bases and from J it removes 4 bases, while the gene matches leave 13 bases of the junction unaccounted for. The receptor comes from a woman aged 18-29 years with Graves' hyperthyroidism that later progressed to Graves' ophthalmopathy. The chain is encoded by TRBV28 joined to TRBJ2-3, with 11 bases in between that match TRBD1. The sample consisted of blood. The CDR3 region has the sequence CASSSGLVWGQGADTQYF. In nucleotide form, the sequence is TGTGCCAGCAGTTCGGGGCTTGTTTGGGGACAGGGGGCAGATACGCAGTATTTT.